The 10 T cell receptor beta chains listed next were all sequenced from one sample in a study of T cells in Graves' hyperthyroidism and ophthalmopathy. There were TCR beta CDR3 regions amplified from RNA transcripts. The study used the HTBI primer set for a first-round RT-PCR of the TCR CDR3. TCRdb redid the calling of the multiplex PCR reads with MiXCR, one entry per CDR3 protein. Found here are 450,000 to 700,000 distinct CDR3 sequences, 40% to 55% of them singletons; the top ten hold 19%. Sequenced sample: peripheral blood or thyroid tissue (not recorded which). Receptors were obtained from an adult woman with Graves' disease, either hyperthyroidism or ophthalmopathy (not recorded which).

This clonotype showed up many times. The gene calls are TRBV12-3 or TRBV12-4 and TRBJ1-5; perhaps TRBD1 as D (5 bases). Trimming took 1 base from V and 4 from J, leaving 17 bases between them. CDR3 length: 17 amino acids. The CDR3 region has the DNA TGTGCCAGCAGTTTAGGGGCAGGGAGGACGGGAAATCAGCCCCAGCATTTT. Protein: CASSLGAGRTGNQPQHF.

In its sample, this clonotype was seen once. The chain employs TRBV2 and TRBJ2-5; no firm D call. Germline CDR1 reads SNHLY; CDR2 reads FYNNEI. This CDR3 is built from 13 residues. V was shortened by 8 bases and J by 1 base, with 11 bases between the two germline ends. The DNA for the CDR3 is TGTGCCAGCCCGCTGCGGCTCCAAGAGACCCAGTACTTC. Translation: CASPLRLQETQYF.

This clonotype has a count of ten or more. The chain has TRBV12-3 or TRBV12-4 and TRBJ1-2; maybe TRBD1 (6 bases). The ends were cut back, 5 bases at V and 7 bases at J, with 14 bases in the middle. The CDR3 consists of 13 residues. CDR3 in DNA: TGTGCCAGCAGTCCCTCTACAGGGCTTGGCTACACCTTC. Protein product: CASSPSTGLGYTF.

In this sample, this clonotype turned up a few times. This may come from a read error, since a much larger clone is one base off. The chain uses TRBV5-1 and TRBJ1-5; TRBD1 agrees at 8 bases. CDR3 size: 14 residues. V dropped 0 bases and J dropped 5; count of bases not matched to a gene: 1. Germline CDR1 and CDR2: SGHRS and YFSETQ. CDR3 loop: CASSLEGQDQPQHF. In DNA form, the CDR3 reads TGCGCCAGCAGCTTGGAGGGACAGGATCAGCCCCAGCATTTT. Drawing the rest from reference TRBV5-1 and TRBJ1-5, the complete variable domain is KAGVTQTPRYLIKTRGQQVTLSCSPISGHRSVSWYQQTPGQGLQFLFEYFSETQRNKGNFPGRFSGRQFSNSRSEMNVSTLELGDSALYLCASSLEGQDQPQHFGDGTRLSIL.

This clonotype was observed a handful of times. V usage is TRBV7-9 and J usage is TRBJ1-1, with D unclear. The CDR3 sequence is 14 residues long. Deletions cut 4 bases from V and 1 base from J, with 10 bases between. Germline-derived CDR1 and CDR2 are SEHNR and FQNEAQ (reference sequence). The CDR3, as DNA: TGTGCCAGCAGCTCCCATGACTGGAACACTGAAGCTTTCTTT. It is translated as CASSSHDWNTEAFF.

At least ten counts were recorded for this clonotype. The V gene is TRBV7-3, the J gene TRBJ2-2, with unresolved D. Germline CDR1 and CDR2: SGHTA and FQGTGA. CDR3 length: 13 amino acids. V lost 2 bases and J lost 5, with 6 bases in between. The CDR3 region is CASSLPPTGELFF. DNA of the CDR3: TGTGCCAGCAGCTTACCCCCAACCGGGGAGCTGTTTTTT.

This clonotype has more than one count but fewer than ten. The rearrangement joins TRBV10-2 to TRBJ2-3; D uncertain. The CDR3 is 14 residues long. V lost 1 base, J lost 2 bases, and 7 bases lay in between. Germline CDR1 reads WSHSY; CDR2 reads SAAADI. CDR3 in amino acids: CASSEFGNTDTQYF. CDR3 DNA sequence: TGCGCCAGCAGTGAGTTCGGCAACACAGATACGCAGTATTTT.

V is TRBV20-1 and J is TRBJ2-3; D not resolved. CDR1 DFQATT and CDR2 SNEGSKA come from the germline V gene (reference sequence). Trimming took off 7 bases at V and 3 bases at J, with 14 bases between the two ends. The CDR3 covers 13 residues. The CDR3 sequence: CSVRKGGTDTQYF. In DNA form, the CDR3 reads TGCAGTGTGAGGAAGGGTGGGACAGATACGCAGTATTTT.

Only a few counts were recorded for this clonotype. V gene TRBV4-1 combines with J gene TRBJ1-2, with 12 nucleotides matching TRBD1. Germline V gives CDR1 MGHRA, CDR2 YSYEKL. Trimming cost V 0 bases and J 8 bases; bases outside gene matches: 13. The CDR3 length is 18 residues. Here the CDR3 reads CASSQDAGQGAPTSGYTF. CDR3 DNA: TGCGCCAGCAGCCAAGACGCGGGACAGGGGGCTCCCACGTCCGGCTACACCTTC.

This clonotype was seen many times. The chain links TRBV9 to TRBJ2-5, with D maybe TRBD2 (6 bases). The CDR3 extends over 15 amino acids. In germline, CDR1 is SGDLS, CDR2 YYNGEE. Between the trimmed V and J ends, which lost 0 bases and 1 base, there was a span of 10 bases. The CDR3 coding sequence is TGTGCCAGCAGCGTAGGGGGAGGCTCCCAAGAGACCCAGTACTTC. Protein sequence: CASSVGGGSQETQYF.